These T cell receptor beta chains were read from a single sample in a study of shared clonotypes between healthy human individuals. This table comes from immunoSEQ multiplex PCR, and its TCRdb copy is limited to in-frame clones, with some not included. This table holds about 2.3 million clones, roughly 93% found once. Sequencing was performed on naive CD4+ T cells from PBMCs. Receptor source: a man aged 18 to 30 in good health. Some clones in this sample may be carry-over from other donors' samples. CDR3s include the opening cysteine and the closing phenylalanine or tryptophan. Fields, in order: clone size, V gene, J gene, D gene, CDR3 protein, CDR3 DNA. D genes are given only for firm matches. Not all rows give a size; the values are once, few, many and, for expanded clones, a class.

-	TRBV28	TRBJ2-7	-	CASSLAPSPEQYF	TGTGCCAGCAGTTTGGCCCCGAGCCCCGAGCAGTACTTC
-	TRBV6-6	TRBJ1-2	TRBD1	CASSYAFGRGPFYTF	TGTGCCAGCAGTTACGCGTTTGGCAGGGGGCCTTTCTACACCTTC
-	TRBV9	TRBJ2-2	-	CASASNTGELFF	TGTGCCAGCGCCTCGAACACCGGGGAGCTGTTTTTT
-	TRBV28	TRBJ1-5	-	CASSPSGGGQPQHF	TGTGCCAGCAGTCCGTCGGGGGGTGGTCAGCCCCAGCATTTT
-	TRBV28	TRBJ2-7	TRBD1	CASTIGTGGRYEQYF	TGTGCCAGCACTATCGGGACAGGGGGCAGATACGAGCAGTACTTC
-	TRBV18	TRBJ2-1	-	CASSPPWPLGGEQFF	TGTGCCAGCTCACCACCGTGGCCACTTGGAGGTGAGCAGTTCTTC
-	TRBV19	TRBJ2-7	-	CASSPTGRGSEQYF	TGTGCCAGTAGCCCAACAGGGCGAGGGAGCGAGCAGTACTTC
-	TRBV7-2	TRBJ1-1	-	CASSFRERGEAFF	TGTGCCAGCAGCTTCAGGGAGAGGGGTGAAGCTTTCTTT
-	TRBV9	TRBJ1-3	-	CASSVVAAGGNTIYF	TGTGCCAGCAGCGTAGTGGCAGCCGGGGGAAACACCATATATTTT
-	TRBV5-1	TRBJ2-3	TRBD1	CASSSPTGDTDTQYF	TGCGCCAGCAGCTCGCCGACAGGGGACACAGATACGCAGTATTTT
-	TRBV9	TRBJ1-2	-	CASSVAPHRGGGYTF	TGTGCCAGCAGCGTAGCCCCCCACCGTGGGGGCGGCTACACCTTC
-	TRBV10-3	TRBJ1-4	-	CAISESGVANEKLFF	TGTGCCATCAGTGAATCAGGGGTGGCTAATGAAAAACTGTTTTTT
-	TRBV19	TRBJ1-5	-	CASSQGLGWDQPQHF	TGTGCCAGTAGTCAGGGATTGGGATGGGATCAGCCCCAGCATTTT
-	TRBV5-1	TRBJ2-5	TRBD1	CASSLGTGEETQYF	TGCGCCAGCAGCTTGGGGACAGGTGAAGAGACCCAGTACTTC
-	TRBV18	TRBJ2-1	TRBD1	CASSPPPRGPSFYNEQFF	TGTGCCAGCTCACCACCCCCAAGGGGGCCCAGTTTCTACAATGAGCAGTTCTTC
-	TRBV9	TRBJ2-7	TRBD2	CASSARGTREDEQYF	TGTGCCAGCAGCGCCCGCGGGACTAGAGAGGACGAGCAGTACTTC
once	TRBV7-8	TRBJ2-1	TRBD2	CASSSTSGSFNEQFF	TGTGCCAGCAGCTCGACTAGCGGGTCGTTCAATGAGCAGTTCTTC
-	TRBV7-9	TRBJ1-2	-	CASSFADYGYTF	TGTGCCAGCAGCTTTGCGGACTATGGCTACACCTTC
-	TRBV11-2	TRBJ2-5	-	CASSLDLRETQYF	TGTGCCAGCAGCTTAGATCTTAGAGAGACCCAGTACTTC
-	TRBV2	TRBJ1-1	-	CASKARSGFDPEAFF	TGTGCCAGCAAAGCTCGATCGGGGTTTGACCCTGAAGCTTTCTTT
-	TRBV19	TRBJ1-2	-	CASSFWTTYGYTF	TGTGCCAGTAGTTTCTGGACGACTTATGGCTACACCTTC
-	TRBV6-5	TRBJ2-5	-	CASSYSGPGETQYF	TGTGCCAGCAGTTACTCGGGACCGGGGGAGACCCAGTACTTC
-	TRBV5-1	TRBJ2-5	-	CASSLVSPEETQYF	TGCGCCAGCAGCTTGGTTTCTCCCGAGGAGACCCAGTACTTC
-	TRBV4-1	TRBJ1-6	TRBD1	CASSQAPGTGGNSPLHF	TGCGCCAGCAGCCAAGCTCCCGGGACAGGGGGGAATTCACCCCTCCACTTT
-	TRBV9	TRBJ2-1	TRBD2	CASSFGLAGIYNEQFF	TGTGCCAGCAGTTTTGGACTAGCGGGGATTTACAATGAGCAGTTCTTC
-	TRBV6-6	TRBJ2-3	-	CASSYRRASSDTQYF	TGTGCCAGCAGTTACCGGCGAGCGAGCTCAGATACGCAGTATTTT
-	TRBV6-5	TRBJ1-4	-	CASRSDGVREKLFF	TGTGCCAGCAGAAGCGACGGCGTACGGGAAAAACTGTTTTTT